These T cell receptor beta chains were read from a single sample in a study. TCRdb ran MiXCR on the 5' RACE reads and lists one entry per CDR3 protein. Of about 54,000 distinct CDR3 sequences in the sample, approximately 17% were seen once. The sequenced sample was naive CD4+ T cells sorted from blood. Source of these receptors: a female donor with breast cancer. CDR3s leave out the opening cysteine and the closing phenylalanine or tryptophan.

J gene: TRBJ1-3; V gene: TRBV24-1; CDR3 protein: AASDLQICGEY
J gene: TRBJ2-7; V gene: TRBV29-1; CDR3 protein: SVRFANYEQY
J gene: TRBJ2-2; V gene: TRBV5-6; CDR3 protein: ASSLITRSGELF
J gene: TRBJ2-3; V gene: TRBV9; CDR3 protein: ASSVAGGITDTQY
J gene: TRBJ2-5; V gene: TRBV3-1; CDR3 protein: ASSQRSQETQY
J gene: TRBJ2-1; V gene: TRBV7-2; CDR3 protein: ASSLNARNEQF
J gene: TRBJ2-3; V gene: TRBV5-1; CDR3 protein: ASSGSRTTSTDTQY
J gene: TRBJ1-2; V gene: TRBV6-2/TRBV6-3; CDR3 protein: ASSSQSNYGYT
J gene: TRBJ1-5; V gene: TRBV6-6; CDR3 protein: ASSYPLRRGSNQPQH
J gene: TRBJ1-1; V gene: TRBV20-1; CDR3 protein: SAGTGPNPTHQAF
J gene: TRBJ1-3; V gene: TRBV5-1; CDR3 protein: ASSPGISGNTIY
J gene: TRBJ2-1; V gene: TRBV7-2; CDR3 protein: ASGRQGYNEQF
J gene: TRBJ1-3; V gene: TRBV27; CDR3 protein: ASSFKSGNTIY
J gene: TRBJ1-1; V gene: TRBV9; CDR3 protein: ASSANTGLTEAF
J gene: TRBJ2-3; V gene: TRBV7-9; CDR3 protein: ASSFWPTGDTQY
J gene: TRBJ2-3; V gene: TRBV20-1; CDR3 protein: SAEGWGSTQY
J gene: TRBJ2-4; V gene: TRBV20-1; CDR3 protein: SARVFVFSPLAKNIQY
J gene: TRBJ2-7; V gene: TRBV7-4; CDR3 protein: AETTWGGTGGKYEQY
J gene: TRBJ2-1; V gene: TRBV3-1; CDR3 protein: ASSPAGVNEQF
J gene: TRBJ1-2; V gene: TRBV7-2; CDR3 protein: ASSEYRQGSYGYT
J gene: TRBJ1-1; V gene: TRBV7-3; CDR3 protein: ASSLNPTGYGDTEAF
J gene: TRBJ2-1; V gene: TRBV11-2; CDR3 protein: ASSPGSWGNRAYNEQF
J gene: TRBJ2-1; V gene: TRBV20-1; CDR3 protein: SASWGEGSYNEQF
J gene: TRBJ2-6; V gene: TRBV5-1; CDR3 protein: ASSIRVSPGANVLT
J gene: TRBJ1-2; V gene: TRBV5-1; CDR3 protein: ASSTTGIANYGYT
J gene: TRBJ2-5; V gene: TRBV19; CDR3 protein: ASSIQQGQTQY
J gene: TRBJ2-7; V gene: TRBV9; CDR3 protein: ASSAAFYEQY
J gene: TRBJ1-1; V gene: TRBV7-2; CDR3 protein: ASTPGRGQNTEAF
J gene: TRBJ2-1; V gene: TRBV3-1; CDR3 protein: ASSQDGTSGVLSYNEQF
J gene: TRBJ2-1; V gene: TRBV29-1; CDR3 protein: SGLGRGQAYNEQF
J gene: TRBJ1-4; V gene: TRBV9; CDR3 protein: ASSTPGDSATNEKLS
J gene: TRBJ2-1; V gene: TRBV5-1; CDR3 protein: ASSFEMLQLGDEQF
J gene: TRBJ2-4; V gene: TRBV20-1; CDR3 protein: SASGGLLAKNIQY
J gene: TRBJ2-7; V gene: TRBV9; CDR3 protein: ASSVGQMSYEQY
J gene: TRBJ1-2; V gene: TRBV28; CDR3 protein: ASGDRAIYGYT
J gene: TRBJ2-2; V gene: TRBV7-3; CDR3 protein: ASSLTSSGTGELF
J gene: TRBJ2-5; V gene: TRBV18; CDR3 protein: ASSDTSGQETQY
J gene: TRBJ1-2; V gene: TRBV24-1; CDR3 protein: ATSPAGEREDGYT
J gene: TRBJ1-1; V gene: TRBV6-1; CDR3 protein: ASSGPGGRTEAF
J gene: TRBJ1-1; V gene: TRBV12-3/TRBV12-4; CDR3 protein: ASSSGSTEAF
J gene: TRBJ2-5; V gene: TRBV27; CDR3 protein: ASSWLGATGTQY
J gene: TRBJ2-7; V gene: TRBV18; CDR3 protein: ASSQTPDVGTSAYEQY
J gene: TRBJ2-3; V gene: TRBV7-3; CDR3 protein: ASSPRGKGLAGDPDTQY
J gene: TRBJ1-6; V gene: TRBV28; CDR3 protein: ASSLPVHNSPLH
J gene: TRBJ2-7; V gene: TRBV11-2; CDR3 protein: ASSLDGANYEQY
J gene: TRBJ2-1; V gene: TRBV11-2; CDR3 protein: ASSSPRGGDNEQF
J gene: TRBJ2-6; V gene: TRBV6-6; CDR3 protein: ASSPTNRVSGANVLT
J gene: TRBJ2-1; V gene: TRBV4-1; CDR3 protein: ASSQDGGQF
J gene: TRBJ2-3; V gene: TRBV6-5; CDR3 protein: ASSYRAGAADTQY
J gene: TRBJ1-5; V gene: TRBV7-8; CDR3 protein: ASSSGDWNQPQH
J gene: TRBJ2-3; V gene: TRBV3-1; CDR3 protein: ASSQIFDLPQY